This is a list of T cell receptor beta chains from one sample in a study of T cells in Graves' hyperthyroidism and ophthalmopathy. TCRdb itself ran the multiplex PCR reads through MiXCR, one entry per CDR3 protein. Of fewer than 650,000 distinct CDR3 sequences listed, 14% are singletons. The sample was blood. These receptors originate from a middle-aged woman with Graves' hyperthyroidism. The CDR3 runs from the conserved cysteine through the conserved F or W. The order of the fields is J gene, V gene, CDR3 protein.

j_gene: TRBJ1-2
v_gene: TRBV27
CDR3aa: CASSPPNRGRNYGYTF

j_gene: TRBJ2-2
v_gene: TRBV19
CDR3aa: CASSKQGVLNTGELFF

j_gene: TRBJ2-1
v_gene: TRBV28
CDR3aa: CATMTSGRATEQFF

j_gene: TRBJ1-4
v_gene: TRBV2
CDR3aa: CASSARGNEKLFF

j_gene: TRBJ2-3
v_gene: TRBV12-3/TRBV12-4
CDR3aa: CASTLTGGRADTQYF

j_gene: TRBJ2-1
v_gene: TRBV24-1
CDR3aa: CATSRDSSSYNEQFF

j_gene: TRBJ2-7
v_gene: TRBV7-6
CDR3aa: CASSFATGDSYEQYF

j_gene: TRBJ2-7
v_gene: TRBV11-2
CDR3aa: CASSPDWVEQYF

j_gene: TRBJ1-1
v_gene: TRBV30
CDR3aa: CAWSMPDRGRGTEAFF

j_gene: TRBJ1-3
v_gene: TRBV10-3
CDR3aa: CAISAGTGGPGNTIYF

j_gene: TRBJ2-3
v_gene: TRBV5-1
CDR3aa: CASSPVDSTDTQYF

j_gene: TRBJ2-3
v_gene: TRBV20-1
CDR3aa: CSARDHTSGSRDTQYF

j_gene: TRBJ2-7
v_gene: TRBV5-1
CDR3aa: CASSSARDPLYEQYF

j_gene: TRBJ1-5
v_gene: TRBV5-5
CDR3aa: CASSLGAGSNQPQHF

j_gene: TRBJ1-4
v_gene: TRBV14
CDR3aa: CASSQVNLFSNEKLFF

j_gene: TRBJ2-7
v_gene: TRBV20-1
CDR3aa: CSALPPSGRRGQYF

j_gene: TRBJ2-7
v_gene: TRBV5-1
CDR3aa: CASSLWGLGEAAYEQYF

j_gene: TRBJ1-1
v_gene: TRBV7-2
CDR3aa: CASSLGGLWTEAFF

j_gene: TRBJ2-7
v_gene: TRBV5-1
CDR3aa: CASSLILSMSGQGALPAYEQYF

j_gene: TRBJ2-5
v_gene: TRBV7-6
CDR3aa: CASSPGSGGETQYF

j_gene: TRBJ2-3
v_gene: TRBV14
CDR3aa: CASSLEGGPDTQYF

j_gene: TRBJ1-1
v_gene: TRBV7-9
CDR3aa: CASSFGTGATEAFF

j_gene: TRBJ1-2
v_gene: TRBV28
CDR3aa: CASSSGQGGGYGYTF

j_gene: TRBJ1-1
v_gene: TRBV6-1
CDR3aa: CASREINRGTEAFF

j_gene: TRBJ2-7
v_gene: TRBV10-2
CDR3aa: CASSEQQSSYEQYF

j_gene: TRBJ2-7
v_gene: TRBV7-6
CDR3aa: CASSLGLAGVGYEQYF

j_gene: TRBJ2-5
v_gene: TRBV9
CDR3aa: CASSALAGEETQYF

j_gene: TRBJ1-1
v_gene: TRBV12-3/TRBV12-4
CDR3aa: CASTMYWDTEAFF

j_gene: TRBJ1-6
v_gene: TRBV2
CDR3aa: CASSELGRGRWDSPLHF

j_gene: TRBJ1-1
v_gene: TRBV6-2/TRBV6-3
CDR3aa: CASRNSLETEAFF

j_gene: TRBJ2-1
v_gene: TRBV5-4
CDR3aa: CASSGDYYYNEQFF

j_gene: TRBJ2-7
v_gene: TRBV29-1
CDR3aa: CSVDQGLSGEQYF

j_gene: TRBJ1-5
v_gene: TRBV5-6
CDR3aa: CASSPRGQGARQPQHF

j_gene: TRBJ2-4
v_gene: TRBV20-1
CDR3aa: CSVSGREGVAKNIQYF

j_gene: TRBJ2-7
v_gene: TRBV29-1
CDR3aa: CSVEANTYEQYF

j_gene: TRBJ2-3
v_gene: TRBV5-1
CDR3aa: CASSFGGGSTDTQYF

j_gene: TRBJ2-1
v_gene: TRBV20-1
CDR3aa: CSATPLADSYNEQFF

j_gene: TRBJ2-4
v_gene: TRBV12-3/TRBV12-4
CDR3aa: CASTIGAAKNIQYF

j_gene: TRBJ2-2
v_gene: TRBV28
CDR3aa: CASSLRQGAAQGGELFF

j_gene: TRBJ2-7
v_gene: TRBV20-1
CDR3aa: CSATGQGYEQYF

j_gene: TRBJ2-3
v_gene: TRBV6-5
CDR3aa: CASSYGQGTDTQYF

j_gene: TRBJ1-5
v_gene: TRBV20-1
CDR3aa: CSARDHGTPLGGQPQHF

j_gene: TRBJ1-1
v_gene: TRBV5-1
CDR3aa: CASSGTVENTEAFF

j_gene: TRBJ1-1
v_gene: TRBV19
CDR3aa: CASRWNTEAFF

j_gene: TRBJ2-5
v_gene: TRBV5-1
CDR3aa: CASSLVVGRGHGETQYF

j_gene: TRBJ2-1
v_gene: TRBV27
CDR3aa: CASSLSGPHSNEQFF

j_gene: TRBJ1-5
v_gene: TRBV6-1
CDR3aa: CASSRDPGGNQPQHF

j_gene: TRBJ2-5
v_gene: TRBV3-1
CDR3aa: CASSQDSRDQETQYF

j_gene: TRBJ1-2
v_gene: TRBV29-1
CDR3aa: CSVGEGRQGIGGYTF

j_gene: TRBJ1-1
v_gene: TRBV20-1
CDR3aa: CSAARDSPMGTEAFF

j_gene: TRBJ2-3
v_gene: TRBV6-5
CDR3aa: CASSYSGTSGRDTQYF

j_gene: TRBJ2-2
v_gene: TRBV28
CDR3aa: CATEGGTANTGELFF

j_gene: TRBJ2-5
v_gene: TRBV20-1
CDR3aa: CSARDPLKGSETQYF

j_gene: TRBJ2-3
v_gene: TRBV12-3/TRBV12-4
CDR3aa: CASSLGGLGTDTQYF

j_gene: TRBJ2-7
v_gene: TRBV4-1
CDR3aa: CASSQAPGQDTYEQYF

j_gene: TRBJ1-1
v_gene: TRBV3-1
CDR3aa: CASSLGQGAAAFF

j_gene: TRBJ1-2
v_gene: TRBV4-1
CDR3aa: CASSQDSYVFYGYTF

j_gene: TRBJ2-1
v_gene: TRBV5-1
CDR3aa: CASSLTPGPQNEQFF

j_gene: TRBJ2-2
v_gene: TRBV6-5
CDR3aa: CASSYRGSSFTGELFF

j_gene: TRBJ2-2
v_gene: TRBV4-2
CDR3aa: CASSQRTSGSPGGELFF